This T cell receptor (beta chain) emerged from a study of blood T cell repertoires in COVID-19. In the study overall: Sources were T cells, B-cell-depleted T cells, or PBMCs; the material itself was cDNA or gDNA.

Sequenced by immunoSEQ multiplex PCR; TCRdb stores in-frame clones only, minus some. In the table there are 350,000 to 400,000 clones, approximately 89% of which are singletons. Participants were aged roughly 18 to 90 years from some 24 US areas. Cohort assignment relied on participant-reported clinical history. Donors in Cohort 3 counted as recovered after two negative PCRs, clearance, or symptom resolution. The source material was PBMCs or T cells enriched from blood (not recorded which). The TCR was taken from a woman in her twenties or thirties who had recovered from COVID-19.

CDR3 DNA: TGTGCCAGCAGCTTGTACGGGGGAATGAACACTGAAGCTTTCTTT. Encoded protein: CASSLYGGMNTEAFF. V gene TRBV5-6 combines with J gene TRBJ1-1; D possibly corresponds to TRBD1 (5 bases). The germline V gene encodes CDR1 SGHDT and CDR2 YYEEEE. CDR3 length equals 15 residues. V was cut by 1 base and J by 0 bases, with 10 bases left in between.